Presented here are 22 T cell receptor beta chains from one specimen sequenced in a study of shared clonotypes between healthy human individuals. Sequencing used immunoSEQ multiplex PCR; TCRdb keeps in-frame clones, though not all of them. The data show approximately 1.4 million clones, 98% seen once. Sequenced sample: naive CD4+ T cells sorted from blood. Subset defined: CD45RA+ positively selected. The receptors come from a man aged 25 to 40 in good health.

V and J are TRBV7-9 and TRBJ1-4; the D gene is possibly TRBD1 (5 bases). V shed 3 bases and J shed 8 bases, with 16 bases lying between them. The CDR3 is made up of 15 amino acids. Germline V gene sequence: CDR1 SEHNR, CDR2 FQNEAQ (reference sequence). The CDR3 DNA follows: TGTGCCAGCAGCTTCGATCCAAGGAAGGGGGAAAAACTGTTTTTT. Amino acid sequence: CASSFDPRKGEKLFF.

CDR3 coding DNA: TGTGCCAGCAGCTTTAGGTTCTTGAGCTCCTACGAGCAGTACTTC. It encodes CASSFRFLSSYEQYF. The chain joins TRBV5-8 to TRBJ2-7; D remains ambiguous. The V end lost 2 bases, the J end lost 0 bases, and 12 bases lay between the germline ends. The CDR3 runs to 15 residues. Germline values: CDR1 SGHTS, CDR2 YDEGEE. Full variable domain (remainder filled in from reference TRBV5-8 and TRBJ2-7): EAGVTQSPTHLIKTRGQQATLRCSPISGHTSVYWYQQALGLGLQFLLWYDEGEERNRGNFPPRFSGRQFPNYSSELNVNALELEDSALYLCASSFRFLSSYEQYFGPGTRLTVT.

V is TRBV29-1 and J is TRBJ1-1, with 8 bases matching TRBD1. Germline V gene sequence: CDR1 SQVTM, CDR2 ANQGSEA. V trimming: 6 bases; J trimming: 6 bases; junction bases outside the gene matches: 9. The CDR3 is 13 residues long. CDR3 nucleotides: TGCAGCGTCGACAGCGGGACAGGACCTGAAGCTTTCTTT. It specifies CSVDSGTGPEAFF.

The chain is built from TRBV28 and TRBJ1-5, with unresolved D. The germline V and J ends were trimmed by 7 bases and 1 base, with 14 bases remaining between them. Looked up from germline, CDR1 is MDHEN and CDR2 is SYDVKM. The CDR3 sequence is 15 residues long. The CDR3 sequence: CASNRPPGSNQPQHF. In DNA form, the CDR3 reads TGTGCCAGCAATCGGCCCCCTGGGAGCAATCAGCCCCAGCATTTT. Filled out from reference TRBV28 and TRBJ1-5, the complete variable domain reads DVKVTQSSRYLVKRTGEKVFLECVQDMDHENMFWYRQDPGLGLRLIYFSYDVKMKEKGDIPEGYSVSREKKERFSLILESASTNQTSMYLCASNRPPGSNQPQHFGDGTRLSIL.

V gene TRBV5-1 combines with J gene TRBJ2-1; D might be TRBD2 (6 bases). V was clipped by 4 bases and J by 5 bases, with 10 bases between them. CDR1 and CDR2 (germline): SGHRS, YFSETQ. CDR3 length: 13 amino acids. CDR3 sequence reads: CASSVTRDNEQFF. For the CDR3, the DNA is TGCGCCAGCAGCGTGACTAGGGACAATGAGCAGTTCTTC.

The CDR3 sequence is CASSFPAGGRNEQFF. In DNA form, the CDR3 reads TGTGCCAGCAGCTTCCCAGCGGGAGGGAGGAATGAGCAGTTCTTC. This chain joins TRBV11-2 and TRBJ2-1, with 10 positions matching TRBD2. The CDR3 has 15 residues. From germline, CDR1 is SGHAT and CDR2 FQNNGV. Trimming took 3 bases from V and 7 from J; bases not matched to a gene: 6. Combining the CDR3 with reference TRBV11-2 and TRBJ2-1 gives the whole variable domain EAGVAQSPRYKIIEKRQSVAFWCNPISGHATLYWYQQILGQGPKLLIQFQNNGVVDDSQLPKDRFSAERLKGVDSTLKIQPAKLEDSAVYLCASSFPAGGRNEQFFGPGTRLTVL.

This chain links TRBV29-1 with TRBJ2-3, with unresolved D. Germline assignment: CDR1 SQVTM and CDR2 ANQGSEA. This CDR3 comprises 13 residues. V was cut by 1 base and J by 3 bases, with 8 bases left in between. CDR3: CSVEGYGTDTQYF. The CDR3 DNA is TGCAGCGTTGAAGGGTATGGAACAGATACGCAGTATTTT.

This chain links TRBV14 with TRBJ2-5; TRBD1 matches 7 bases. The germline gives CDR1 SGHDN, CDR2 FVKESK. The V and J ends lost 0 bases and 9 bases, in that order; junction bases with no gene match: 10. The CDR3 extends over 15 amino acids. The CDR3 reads CASSQDPGGLDPQYF. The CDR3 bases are TGTGCCAGCAGCCAAGATCCAGGGGGTTTGGACCCCCAGTACTTC.

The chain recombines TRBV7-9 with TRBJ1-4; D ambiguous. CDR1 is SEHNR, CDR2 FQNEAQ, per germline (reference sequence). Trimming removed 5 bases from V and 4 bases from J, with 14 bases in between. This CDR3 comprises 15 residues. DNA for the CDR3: TGTGCCAGCAGCCGCCTAGGACGGAGTAATGAAAAACTGTTTTTT. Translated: CASSRLGRSNEKLFF.

CDR3 bases: TGTGCCACCAGCGCGCCGAGAGTGGACACTGAAGCTTTCTTT. Amino acid sequence: CATSAPRVDTEAFF. The chain combines TRBV15 with TRBJ1-1, with unresolved D. The V end lost 5 bases, the J end lost 3 bases, and 13 bases lay between the germline ends. The CDR3 consists of 14 residues. CDR1 and CDR2 from the germline V gene are LNHNV and YYDKDF (reference sequence).

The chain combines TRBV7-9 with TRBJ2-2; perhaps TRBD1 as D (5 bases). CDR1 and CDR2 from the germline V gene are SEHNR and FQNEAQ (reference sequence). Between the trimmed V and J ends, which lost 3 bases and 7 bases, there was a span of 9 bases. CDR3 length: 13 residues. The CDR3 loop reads CASSFRVSGELFF. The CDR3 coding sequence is TGTGCCAGCAGCTTCAGGGTGAGCGGGGAGCTGTTTTTT.

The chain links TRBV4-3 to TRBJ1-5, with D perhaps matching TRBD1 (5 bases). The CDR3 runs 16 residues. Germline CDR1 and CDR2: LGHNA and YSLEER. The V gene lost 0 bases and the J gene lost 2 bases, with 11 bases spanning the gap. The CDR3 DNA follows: TGCGCCAGCAGCCAAGATGCGCAGGGAGGCAATCAGCCCCAGCATTTT. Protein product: CASSQDAQGGNQPQHF.

The CDR3 nucleotides are TGTGCCAGCAGCGTAGCGGCAGCCCAGAACACCGGGGAGCTGTTTTTT. It yields the protein CASSVAAAQNTGELFF. The rearrangement links TRBV9 to TRBJ2-2, with D unclear. This CDR3 comprises 16 residues. Germline assignment: CDR1 SGDLS and CDR2 YYNGEE. V was cut by 0 bases and J by 1 base, with 10 bases left in between.

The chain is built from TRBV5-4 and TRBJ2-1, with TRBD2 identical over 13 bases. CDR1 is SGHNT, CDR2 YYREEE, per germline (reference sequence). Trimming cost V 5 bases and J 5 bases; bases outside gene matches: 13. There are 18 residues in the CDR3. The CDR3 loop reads CASRGTAGTSGTHNEQFF. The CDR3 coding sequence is TGTGCCAGCAGGGGGACGGCCGGGACTAGCGGGACCCACAATGAGCAGTTCTTC.

CDR3 nucleotides: TGTGCCAGCAGCCGACTAGCGGGAGGGGGTGGGCAGTTCTTC. This encodes CASSRLAGGGGQFF. The chain is built from TRBV6-4 and TRBJ2-1; 14 bases line up with TRBD2. The CDR3 consists of 14 residues. The J segment lost 12 bases and the V segment lost 6 bases, leaving 7 bases of the junction unmatched. Germline V gives CDR1 MRHNA, CDR2 SNTAGT.

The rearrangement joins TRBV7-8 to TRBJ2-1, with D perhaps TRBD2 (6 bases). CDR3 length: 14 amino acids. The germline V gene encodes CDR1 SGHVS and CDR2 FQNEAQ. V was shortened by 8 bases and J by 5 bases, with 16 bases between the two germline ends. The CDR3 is CASSRGSGNNEQFF. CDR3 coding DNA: TGTGCCAGCTCCCGCGGTAGCGGAAACAATGAGCAGTTCTTC.

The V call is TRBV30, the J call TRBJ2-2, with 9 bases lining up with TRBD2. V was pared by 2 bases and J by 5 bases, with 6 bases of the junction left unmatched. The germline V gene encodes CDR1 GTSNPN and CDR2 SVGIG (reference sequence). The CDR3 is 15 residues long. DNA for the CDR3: TGTGCCTGGAGTCGGCTAGCGGGACGAACCGGGGAGCTGTTTTTT. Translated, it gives CAWSRLAGRTGELFF.

CDR3 residues: CASSYAGQGETQYF. For the CDR3, the DNA is TGCGCCAGCAGTTACGCCGGACAGGGAGAGACCCAGTACTTC. The chain joins TRBV10-1 to TRBJ2-5; 8 bases fit TRBD1. V shed 5 bases and J 4 bases; nucleotides not matched to a gene: 6. Germline V gene lookup returns CDR1 WNHNN and CDR2 SYGVQD (reference sequence). The CDR3 is 14 amino acids.

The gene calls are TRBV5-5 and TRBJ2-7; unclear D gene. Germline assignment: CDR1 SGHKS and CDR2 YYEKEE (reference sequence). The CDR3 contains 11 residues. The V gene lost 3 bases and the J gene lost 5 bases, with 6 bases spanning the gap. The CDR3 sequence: CASSSHNEQYF. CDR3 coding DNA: TGTGCCAGCAGCTCCCACAACGAGCAGTACTTC.

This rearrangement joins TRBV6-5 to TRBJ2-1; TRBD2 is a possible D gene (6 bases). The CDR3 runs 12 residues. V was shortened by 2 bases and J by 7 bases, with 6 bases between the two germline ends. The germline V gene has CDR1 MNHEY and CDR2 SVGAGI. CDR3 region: CASSYGLNEQFF. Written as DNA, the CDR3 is TGTGCCAGCAGTTACGGACTAAATGAGCAGTTCTTC.

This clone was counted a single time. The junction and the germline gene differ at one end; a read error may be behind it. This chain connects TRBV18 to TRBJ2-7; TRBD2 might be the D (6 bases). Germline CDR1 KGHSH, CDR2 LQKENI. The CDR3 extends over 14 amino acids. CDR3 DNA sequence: TGTGCCAGCTCACTCAGGAGGGATGACTACGAGCAGTACTTT. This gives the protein CASSLRRDDYEQYF.

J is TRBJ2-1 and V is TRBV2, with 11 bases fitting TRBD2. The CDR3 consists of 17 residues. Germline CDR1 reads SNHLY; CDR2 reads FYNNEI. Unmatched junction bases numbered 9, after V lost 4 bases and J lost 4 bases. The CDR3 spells CASSGGTSGYGYNEQFF. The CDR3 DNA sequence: TGTGCCAGCAGTGGGGGGACTAGCGGCTATGGGTACAATGAGCAGTTCTTC.